These 2 T cell receptor beta chains were all obtained from the same sample, sequenced in a study of T cells in Graves' hyperthyroidism and ophthalmopathy. RNA transcripts were the template for amplifying TCR beta CDR3 regions. TCR CDR3 underwent first-round RT-PCR with the HTBI primer set. TCRdb reprocessed the multiplex PCR reads with MiXCR, giving one entry per CDR3 protein. The sample includes about 610,000 distinct CDR3 sequences, about a sixth of them seen just once. Sequenced sample: blood. The source of these receptors is a woman between 40 and 50 years old with Graves' ophthalmopathy.

This clonotype was found many times. V and J are TRBV2 and TRBJ2-1, with 7 bases fitting TRBD2. The CDR3 has 15 amino acids. With V trimmed by 6 bases and J by 4 bases, 9 bases remained unmatched. CDR1 and CDR2 (germline): SNHLY, FYNNEI. CDR3 protein: CASRGSRGSYNEQFF. The CDR3 DNA follows: TGTGCCAGCAGGGGTTCGCGGGGGAGTTACAATGAGCAGTTCTTC.

This sequence joins TRBV19 and TRBJ2-1, with 10 bases matching TRBD2. Trimming at V came to 4 bases and at J to 8 bases, leaving 2 bases not matched to a gene. This CDR3 comprises 13 residues. Looked up from germline, CDR1 is LNHDA and CDR2 is SQIVND (reference sequence). CDR3 sequence reads: CASSRGLADEQFF. As DNA, the CDR3 is TGTGCCAGTAGTAGAGGACTAGCGGATGAGCAGTTCTTC.